What follows are 27 T cell receptor beta chains derived from one specimen sequenced in a study of blood T cell repertoires in COVID-19. Sequencing was performed with immunoSEQ multiplex PCR; in TCRdb, only in-frame clones are kept and a portion is missing. This table has 200,000 to 300,000 clones, under 90% appearing once. Sequenced input: peripheral blood. Receptors were obtained from a human donor in a cohort sampled during active COVID-19.

The chain couples TRBV6-6 to TRBJ1-1, with D unclear. CDR1 is MNHNY and CDR2 is SVGAGI in the germline V gene (reference sequence). The CDR3 runs to 13 residues. The V gene lost 2 bases and the J gene lost 1 base, with 5 bases spanning the gap. CDR3 protein: CASSYSSNTEAFF. Here the CDR3 DNA reads TGTGCCAGCAGTTACAGCTCGAACACTGAAGCTTTCTTT.

This rearrangement joins TRBV29-1 to TRBJ2-5; D is undetermined. The CDR3 is 12 amino acids. The V gene's germline CDR1 is SQVTM and CDR2 ANQGSEA. Trimming shortened V by 3 bases and J by 5 bases, and 10 bases separated the two germline ends. The CDR3 DNA is TGCAGCGTTGAGGCCCTCAAGGAGACCCAGTACTTC. The encoded protein is CSVEALKETQYF.

V is TRBV7-9 and J is TRBJ1-6, with a weak D call TRBD1 (5 bases). V lost 5 bases, J lost 6 bases, and 14 bases lay in between. The CDR3 is 15 residues long. Germline V lookup: CDR1 SEHNR, CDR2 FQNEAQ (reference sequence). The CDR3 sequence is CASSLTQDINSPLHF. The CDR3 DNA sequence: TGTGCCAGCAGCCTTACACAGGATATTAATTCACCCCTCCACTTT.

Written as DNA, the CDR3 is TGCGCCAGCAGCCTGGGTGGGAGGTTCGACAATGAGCAGTTCTTC. Protein: CASSLGGRFDNEQFF. The chain employs TRBV5-1 and TRBJ2-1; D is perhaps TRBD2 (6 bases). The germline V gene has CDR1 SGHRS and CDR2 YFSETQ. Deletions cut 4 bases from V and 5 bases from J, with 16 bases between. This CDR3 region has 15 residues.

This clone was detected a few times. CDR3 sequence reads: CASSLGALTDTQYF. In nucleotides, the CDR3 is TGTGCCAGCAGCTTAGGGGCCCTCACAGATACGCAGTATTTT. The gene calls are TRBV7-6 and TRBJ2-3; D unresolved. The V gene lost 1 base and the J gene lost 2 bases, with 7 bases spanning the gap. In germline, CDR1 is SGHVS, CDR2 FNYEAQ. The length of the CDR3 is 14 residues.

The J gene is TRBJ1-1, the V gene TRBV7-6, with 10 bases fitting TRBD1. With 5 bases clipped from V and 5 bases from J, the junction kept 8 bases outside the gene matches. Germline V lookup: CDR1 SGHVS, CDR2 FNYEAQ. The CDR3 loop spans 15 amino acids. DNA for the CDR3: TGTGCCAGCAGCAACCCCGGGACAGGGGAAACTGAAGCTTTCTTT. Translated, it gives CASSNPGTGETEAFF.

The rearrangement links TRBV19 to TRBJ2-7, with 9 bases matching TRBD1. This CDR3 is built from 14 residues. Trimming removed 5 bases from V and 4 bases from J; junction bases left unmatched: 6. In germline, CDR1 is LNHDA, CDR2 SQIVND (reference sequence). CDR3 coding DNA: TGTGCCAGTAGTCCCGGACAGGGGAGGTACGAGCAGTACTTC. This encodes CASSPGQGRYEQYF.

The chain has TRBV18 and TRBJ2-7, with a possible D match to TRBD1 (5 bases). Germline CDR1 is KGHSH and CDR2 is LQKENI. V was trimmed by 2 bases and J by 7 bases, leaving 15 bases between them. The CDR3 runs to 14 residues. The CDR3 reads CASSPIGRAQEQYF. For the CDR3, the DNA is TGTGCCAGCTCACCAATCGGCAGGGCCCAAGAGCAGTACTTC.

The rearrangement links TRBV6-5 to TRBJ2-7; TRBD1 agrees at 8 bases. Looked up from germline, CDR1 is MNHEY and CDR2 is SVGAGI. This CDR3 contains 13 residues. Trimming cost V 6 bases and J 5 bases; bases outside gene matches: 6. CDR3 DNA sequence: TGTGCCAGCAGACGGACAGGGCGGGACGAGCAGTACTTC. Protein sequence: CASRRTGRDEQYF.

The CDR3 DNA follows: TGTGCCAGCAGCTTGGGTCGGAGCACAGATACGCAGTATTTT. Its translation: CASSLGRSTDTQYF. The genes are TRBV5-6 and TRBJ2-3; D call uncertain. V was cut by 0 bases and J by 0 bases, with 5 bases left in between. The length of the CDR3 is 14 residues. Germline V gene lookup returns CDR1 SGHDT and CDR2 YYEEEE.

This sequence joins TRBV5-6 and TRBJ2-7, with 7 positions matching TRBD1. CDR3 size: 18 residues. Germline assignment: CDR1 SGHDT and CDR2 YYEEEE. The junction had 19 bases not matched to a gene; V was cut back by 3 bases and J by 4 bases. The CDR3 DNA is TGTGCCAGCAGCTCGGCGGTTCTCGCGTTGACAGGGCTGTACGAGCAGTACTTC. Its translation is CASSSAVLALTGLYEQYF.

The CDR3 DNA reads TGTGCCAGTAGTCGAGCAATCGGGGGGAGTATGGATCAGCCCCAGCATTTT. Translation gives CASSRAIGGSMDQPQHF. V gene TRBV19 combines with J gene TRBJ1-5, with D tentatively TRBD1 (5 bases). The germline CDR1 and CDR2 sequences are LNHDA and SQIVND (reference sequence). The CDR3 extends over 17 amino acids. V lost 5 bases, J lost 5 bases, and 22 bases lay in between.

This rearrangement joins TRBV6-5 to TRBJ2-7, with 10 bases matching TRBD1. V was clipped by 7 bases and J by 4 bases; unmatched bases: 7. CDR1 and CDR2 (germline): MNHEY, SVGAGI. The CDR3 runs 14 residues. The CDR3 region is CASTKDRGLYEQYF. The CDR3 DNA reads TGTGCCAGCACCAAGGACAGGGGGTTGTACGAGCAGTACTTC.

The CDR3 loop reads CATSTRETTNEKLFF. Here the CDR3 DNA reads TGTGCCACCAGCACTAGGGAGACAACTAATGAAAAACTGTTTTTT. The chain is built from TRBV15 and TRBJ1-4; D ambiguous. This CDR3 is built from 15 residues. The V gene's germline CDR1 is LNHNV and CDR2 YYDKDF (reference sequence). V was trimmed by 4 bases and J by 0 bases, leaving 9 bases between them. Drawing the rest from reference TRBV15 and TRBJ1-4, the complete variable domain is DAMVIQNPRYQVTQFGKPVTLSCSQTLNHNVMYWYQQKSSQAPKLLFHYYDKDFNNEADTPDNFQSRRPNTSFCFLDIRSPGLGDTAMYLCATSTRETTNEKLFFGSGTQLSVL.

The chain joins TRBV5-5 to TRBJ2-7, with D possibly TRBD1 on 5 matching bases. The CDR3 loop spans 14 amino acids. CDR1 is SGHKS, CDR2 YYEKEE, per germline (reference sequence). V was clipped by 2 bases and J by 2 bases, with 11 bases between them. Here the CDR3 reads CASSLWQDTYEQYF. The CDR3 DNA reads TGTGCCAGCAGCTTATGGCAGGACACCTACGAGCAGTACTTC.

This clone was observed once. CDR3 protein: CASSLGAGVNTDTQYF. The CDR3 nucleotides read TGTGCCAGCAGCTTAGGGGCAGGGGTGAACACAGATACGCAGTATTTT. This rearrangement joins TRBV7-8 to TRBJ2-3, with D possibly TRBD1 on 6 matching bases. CDR3 size: 16 residues. V was pared by 1 base and J by 2 bases, with 13 bases between. The V gene's germline CDR1 is SGHVS and CDR2 FQNEAQ.

This rearrangement joins TRBV9 to TRBJ1-1, with D unresolved. The CDR3 spans 14 residues. V was trimmed by 3 bases and J by 3 bases, leaving 12 bases between them. From germline, CDR1 is SGDLS and CDR2 YYNGEE. CDR3 amino acids: CASSESGGYTEAFF. Written as DNA, the CDR3 is TGTGCCAGCAGCGAATCAGGTGGCTACACTGAAGCTTTCTTT. Full variable domain (remainder filled in from reference TRBV9 and TRBJ1-1): DSGVTQTPKHLITATGQRVTLRCSPRSGDLSVYWYQQSLDQGLQFLIQYYNGEERAKGNILERFSAQQFPDLHSELNLSSLELGDSALYFCASSESGGYTEAFFGQGTRLTVV.

This chain links TRBV5-4 with TRBJ2-5, with D possibly matching TRBD1 (5 bases). This CDR3 contains 15 residues. Germline assignment: CDR1 SGHNT and CDR2 YYREEE (reference sequence). V lost 3 bases and J lost 0, with 12 bases in between. CDR3 amino acids: CASSWTRAYQETQYF. CDR3 DNA sequence: TGTGCCAGCAGCTGGACCAGGGCGTACCAAGAGACCCAGTACTTC.

The rearrangement uses TRBV5-1 and TRBJ2-1; 9 bases map to TRBD2. Germline CDR1 reads SGHRS; CDR2 reads YFSETQ. This CDR3 comprises 15 residues. Trimming cost V 4 bases and J 4 bases; bases outside gene matches: 6. The CDR3 nucleotides are TGCGCCAGCAGCCGGGGACTAGCCAGTTACAATGAGCAGTTCTTC. It yields the protein CASSRGLASYNEQFF. Based on the CDR3 plus reference TRBV5-1 and TRBJ2-1, the full variable domain is KAGVTQTPRYLIKTRGQQVTLSCSPISGHRSVSWYQQTPGQGLQFLFEYFSETQRNKGNFPGRFSGRQFSNSRSEMNVSTLELGDSALYLCASSRGLASYNEQFFGPGTRLTVL.

The V call is TRBV5-1, the J call TRBJ2-1; TRBD1 matches 8 bases. The CDR3 is made up of 16 amino acids. Per the germline V gene, CDR1 is SGHRS and CDR2 is YFSETQ. V was pared by 4 bases and J by 7 bases, with 13 bases of the junction left unmatched. The CDR3 here is CASSLRGRDLRNEQFF. The DNA for the CDR3 is TGCGCCAGCAGCCTCAGGGGGCGCGACCTGAGGAATGAGCAGTTCTTC.

The chain combines TRBV4-1 with TRBJ1-3; the D gene is possibly TRBD1 (5 bases). V lost 4 bases and J 0 bases, leaving 19 bases between the germline ends. The CDR3 extends over 18 amino acids. From germline, CDR1 is MGHRA and CDR2 YSYEKL. CDR3 loop: CASSLGRQSLFSGNTIYF. The CDR3 nucleotides are TGCGCCAGCAGCCTCGGCAGACAGTCACTTTTCTCTGGAAACACCATATATTTT.

The V gene is TRBV5-6, the J gene TRBJ1-6, with 8 bases identical to TRBD1. Trimming at V came to 2 bases and at J to 10 bases, leaving 5 bases not matched to a gene. CDR3 length: 14 residues. Per the germline V gene, CDR1 is SGHDT and CDR2 is YYEEEE. In DNA form, the CDR3 reads TGTGCCAGCAGCTTCCCAGGGGGCGGGTCACCCCTCCACTTT. Encoded protein: CASSFPGGGSPLHF. The variable domain in full, completed from reference TRBV5-6 and TRBJ1-6, reads DAGVTQSPTHLIKTRGQQVTLRCSPKSGHDTVSWYQQALGQGPQFIFQYYEEEERQRGNFPDRFSGHQFPNYSSELNVNALLLGDSALYLCASSFPGGGSPLHFGNGTRLTVT.

The chain joins TRBV12-3 or TRBV12-4 to TRBJ2-3; D unresolved. The CDR3 loop spans 13 amino acids. The ends were cut back, 6 bases at V and 1 base at J, with 8 bases in the middle. CDR3 nucleotide sequence: TGTGCCAGCAGCCGGTTGGGCACAGATACGCAGTATTTT. Encoded protein: CASSRLGTDTQYF.

The V call is TRBV28, the J call TRBJ1-2; D unclear. Trimming pared 1 base from V and 7 bases from J, leaving 13 bases between. The CDR3 sequence is 14 residues long. Germline values: CDR1 MDHEN, CDR2 SYDVKM. The CDR3 DNA follows: TGTGCCAGCAGTTTATATGAGGGTTTGGGTGGCTACACCTTC. Translation gives CASSLYEGLGGYTF.

This chain links TRBV28 with TRBJ1-6; possible D gene TRBD1, 5 bases. In germline, CDR1 is MDHEN, CDR2 SYDVKM. CDR3 length: 16 residues. Trimming took off 6 bases at V and 3 bases at J, with 15 bases between the two ends. CDR3 nucleotides: TGTGCCAGCAGCCGCCTTACAGGCAGCTATAATTCACCCCTCCACTTT. Amino acid sequence: CASSRLTGSYNSPLHF.

This sequence joins TRBV18 and TRBJ1-1, with 9 bases matching TRBD1. The CDR3 spans 14 residues. Unmatched junction bases numbered 4, after V lost 3 bases and J lost 5 bases. The germline V gene has CDR1 KGHSH and CDR2 LQKENI. The CDR3 DNA reads TGTGCCAGCTCACCGGCACAGGGGGCGACTGAAGCTTTCTTT. This sequence encodes CASSPAQGATEAFF.

CDR3 in amino acids: CASSQSITPLQYF. The CDR3 DNA reads as TGTGCCAGCAGCCAAAGCATCACTCCCCTGCAGTATTTT. This chain joins TRBV3-1 (or the pseudogene TRBV3-2) and TRBJ2-3; unclear D gene. This CDR3 has 13 residues. V lost 2 bases to trimming and J lost 11 bases, with 14 bases between them. Germline V gives CDR1 LGHDT, CDR2 YNNKEL (reference sequence).